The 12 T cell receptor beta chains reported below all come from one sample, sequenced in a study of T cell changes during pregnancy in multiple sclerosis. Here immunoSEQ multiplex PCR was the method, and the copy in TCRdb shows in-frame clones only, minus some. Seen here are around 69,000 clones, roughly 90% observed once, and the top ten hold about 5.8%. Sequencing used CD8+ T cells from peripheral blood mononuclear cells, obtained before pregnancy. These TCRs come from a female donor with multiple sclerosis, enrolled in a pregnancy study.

The CDR3 spells CASRNGSQETQYF. Written as DNA, the CDR3 is TGTGCCAGCAGAAACGGGTCGCAAGAGACCCAGTACTTC. The chain uses TRBV7-3 and TRBJ2-5; D is ambiguous. Trimming took off 6 bases at V and 2 bases at J, with 10 bases between the two ends. CDR3 length: 13 amino acids. Germline CDR1 is SGHTA and CDR2 is FQGTGA.

The CDR3 loop reads CASSPSKGRANTEAFF. The CDR3 DNA reads as TGTGCCAGCAGCCCCTCGAAGGGCAGGGCGAACACTGAAGCTTTCTTT. V usage is TRBV7-9 and J usage is TRBJ1-1; perhaps TRBD1 as D (5 bases). Germline CDR1 SEHNR, CDR2 FQNEAQ (reference sequence). Deletions cut 5 bases from V and 1 base from J, with 17 bases between. This CDR3 is 16 amino acids long.

The CDR3 DNA follows: TGTGCCAGCAGCGTCAGCGGGGGCCCTTCCTACGAGCAGTACTTC. Translating it yields CASSVSGGPSYEQYF. This chain uses TRBV9 with TRBJ2-7; 8 bases match TRBD2. This CDR3 comprises 15 residues. The germline V gene has CDR1 SGDLS and CDR2 YYNGEE. J was trimmed by 1 base and V by 2 bases; bases with no gene match: 5.

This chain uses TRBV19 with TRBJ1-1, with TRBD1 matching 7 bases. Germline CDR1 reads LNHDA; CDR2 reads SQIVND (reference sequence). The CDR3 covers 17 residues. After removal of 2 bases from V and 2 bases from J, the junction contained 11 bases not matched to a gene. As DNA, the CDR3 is TGTGCCAGTAGTATATTCGGGGCAGGGGGTGGAAACACTGAAGCTTTCTTT. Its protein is CASSIFGAGGGNTEAFF.

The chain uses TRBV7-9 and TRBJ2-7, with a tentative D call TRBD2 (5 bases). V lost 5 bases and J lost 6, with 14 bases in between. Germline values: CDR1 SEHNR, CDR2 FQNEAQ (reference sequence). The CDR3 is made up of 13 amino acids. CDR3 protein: CASSVLESGEQYF. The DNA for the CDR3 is TGTGCCAGCAGCGTACTAGAATCGGGCGAGCAGTACTTC.

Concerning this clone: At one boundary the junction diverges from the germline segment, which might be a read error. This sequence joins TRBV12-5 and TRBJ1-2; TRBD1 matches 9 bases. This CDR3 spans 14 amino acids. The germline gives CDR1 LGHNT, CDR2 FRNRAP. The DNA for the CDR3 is TGTGCTAGTGGATTGGACAGGGGAGGTAATGGCTACACCTTC. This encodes CASGLDRGGNGYTF.

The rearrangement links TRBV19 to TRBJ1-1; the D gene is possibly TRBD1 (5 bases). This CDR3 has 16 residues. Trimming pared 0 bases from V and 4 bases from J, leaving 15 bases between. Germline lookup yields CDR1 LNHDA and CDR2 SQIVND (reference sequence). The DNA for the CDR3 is TGTGCCAGTAGTATAGAGGGGGTGGGGAGGACCACTGAAGCTTTCTTT. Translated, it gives CASSIEGVGRTTEAFF.

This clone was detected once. CDR3 amino acids: CASSRTGANSPLHF. The CDR3 DNA reads TGTGCCAGCAGCCGGACGGGAGCTAATTCACCCCTCCACTTT. This rearrangement joins TRBV14 to TRBJ1-6; D remains unclear. This CDR3 has 14 amino acids. Germline V gene lookup returns CDR1 SGHDN and CDR2 FVKESK. The germline V and J ends were trimmed by 4 bases and 6 bases, with 10 bases remaining between them. Filled out from reference TRBV14 and TRBJ1-6, the complete variable domain reads EAGVTQFPSHSVIEKGQTVTLRCDPISGHDNLYWYRRVMGKEIKFLLHFVKESKQDESGMPNNRFLAERTGGTYSTLKVQPAELEDSGVYFCASSRTGANSPLHFGNGTRLTVT.

The CDR3 loop is CASSPPDREAFF. CDR3 in DNA: TGTGCCAGCAGCCCCCCGGACAGGGAAGCTTTCTTT. The rearrangement joins TRBV7-9 to TRBJ1-1; 7 positions match TRBD1. CDR3 length: 12 residues. Germline lookup yields CDR1 SEHNR and CDR2 FQNEAQ (reference sequence). With V trimmed by 5 bases and J by 8 bases, 5 bases remained unmatched.

The CDR3 spells CAISESMLAGGTGNEQFF. DNA for the CDR3: TGTGCCATCAGTGAGTCTATGCTAGCGGGGGGAACAGGGAATGAGCAGTTCTTC. V and J are TRBV10-3 and TRBJ2-1; 11 nucleotides match TRBD2. There are 18 residues in the CDR3. Germline values: CDR1 ENHRY, CDR2 SYGVKD. J was trimmed by 7 bases and V by 0 bases; bases with no gene match: 11.

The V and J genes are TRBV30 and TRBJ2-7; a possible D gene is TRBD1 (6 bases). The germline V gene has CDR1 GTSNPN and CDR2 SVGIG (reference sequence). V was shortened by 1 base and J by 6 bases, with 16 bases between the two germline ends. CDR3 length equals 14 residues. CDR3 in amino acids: CAWSEARGPLEQYF. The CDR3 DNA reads TGTGCCTGGAGTGAGGCCAGGGGCCCTCTCGAGCAGTACTTC.

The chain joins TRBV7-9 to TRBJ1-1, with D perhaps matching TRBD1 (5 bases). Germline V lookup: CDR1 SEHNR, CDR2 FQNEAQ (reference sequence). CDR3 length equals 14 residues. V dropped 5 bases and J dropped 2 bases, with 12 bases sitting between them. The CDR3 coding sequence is TGTGCCAGCAGCCTTGTGGGGGGAAACACTGAAGCTTTCTTT. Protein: CASSLVGGNTEAFF.